Below are 22 T cell receptor beta chains sequenced from a single sample in a study of cytomegalovirus exposure and HLA in healthy donors. PCR involved 60 Vbeta and 13 Jbeta primers. Profiling relied on immunoSEQ multiplex PCR, and the TCRdb table lists in-frame clones only, not all of them. This table holds 150,000 to 200,000 clones, approximately 80% found once. Sequencing was performed on PBMCs. The receptors derive from a man between 50 and 59 years old in good health and CMV-seropositive.

This clone has a single count. V usage is TRBV5-1 and J usage is TRBJ1-3; D not resolved. The CDR3 loop spans 15 amino acids. With 0 bases removed from V and 1 base from J, the gap between germline ends came to 8 bases. Germline CDR1 is SGHRS and CDR2 is YFSETQ. The CDR3 DNA reads as TGCGCCAGCAGCTTGGACGGGGTTTCTGGAAACACCATATATTTT. Residues: CASSLDGVSGNTIYF.

The V gene is TRBV27, the J gene TRBJ1-2; the D is unclear. Germline V gene lookup returns CDR1 MNHEY and CDR2 SMNVEV (reference sequence). The CDR3 loop spans 15 amino acids. Trimming pared 5 bases from V and 0 bases from J, leaving 13 bases between. The CDR3 DNA sequence: TGTGCCAGCAGTAAAACACCGTCAGCTAACTATGGCTACACCTTC. Its protein product is CASSKTPSANYGYTF.

This chain joins TRBV7-2 and TRBJ1-6; D is undetermined. The CDR3 contains 12 residues. Germline V gives CDR1 SGHTA, CDR2 FQGNSA. The ends were cut back, 3 bases at V and 10 bases at J, with 7 bases in the middle. The CDR3 loop is CASSFQKSPLHF. In DNA form, the CDR3 reads TGTGCCAGCAGCTTCCAAAAATCACCCCTCCACTTT.

The chain links TRBV5-1 to TRBJ2-3; 7 bases map to TRBD1. Trimming removed 0 bases from V and 2 bases from J; junction bases left unmatched: 6. This CDR3 spans 16 amino acids. CDR1 is SGHRS and CDR2 is YFSETQ in the germline V gene. This CDR3 reads CASSLGDSLYTDTQYF. DNA of the CDR3: TGCGCCAGCAGCTTGGGGGACAGCTTATACACAGATACGCAGTATTTT.

V gene TRBV5-1 combines with J gene TRBJ2-7; D is possibly TRBD1 (5 bases). This CDR3 spans 14 amino acids. Trimming pared 0 bases from V and 2 bases from J, leaving 9 bases between. The germline V gene encodes CDR1 SGHRS and CDR2 YFSETQ. The CDR3 bases are TGCGCCAGCAGCTTGGTACAGGCGACCTACGAGCAGTACTTC. Its protein product is CASSLVQATYEQYF.

This chain uses TRBV9 with TRBJ1-6; D ambiguous. V lost 0 bases and J 7 bases, leaving 14 bases between the germline ends. Germline V gene sequence: CDR1 SGDLS, CDR2 YYNGEE. The CDR3 length is 16 residues. CDR3 DNA sequence: TGTGCCAGCAGCGTAGAGGGAGACCGACGCAATTCACCCCTCCACTTT. Translated: CASSVEGDRRNSPLHF.

V usage is TRBV9 and J usage is TRBJ2-3; weak D call: TRBD1 (5 bases). Germline values: CDR1 SGDLS, CDR2 YYNGEE. The CDR3 extends over 18 amino acids. The V and J ends lost 4 bases and 0 bases respectively, with 21 bases between them. This chain's CDR3 is CASSFNPQTVTSTDTQYF. The CDR3 nucleotides are TGTGCCAGCAGCTTCAACCCCCAGACAGTCACTAGCACAGATACGCAGTATTTT.

The chain links TRBV5-8 to TRBJ2-1, with a weak D call TRBD2 (5 bases). Between the trimmed V and J ends, which lost 0 bases and 3 bases, there was a span of 7 bases. The CDR3 runs to 14 residues. Germline V gene lookup returns CDR1 SGHTS and CDR2 YDEGEE. CDR3 coding DNA: TGTGCCAGCAGCTTGGCGGGGAGCTACAATGAGCAGTTCTTC. Protein: CASSLAGSYNEQFF.

The sample holds one count of this clone. The chain carries TRBV10-1 and TRBJ2-7; D may be TRBD2 (5 bases). Trimming removed 2 bases from V and 7 bases from J, with 15 bases in between. The germline CDR1 and CDR2 sequences are WNHNN and SYGVQD (reference sequence). The CDR3 spans 14 residues. The CDR3 loop is CASSEVDTTGEQYF. The CDR3 DNA sequence: TGCGCCAGCAGTGAGGTGGATACTACGGGAGAGCAGTACTTC.

The chain carries TRBV5-1 and TRBJ1-6; a weak D match, TRBD1 (6 bases). The CDR3 totals 16 residues. V dropped 4 bases and J dropped 6 bases, with 17 bases sitting between them. The V gene's germline CDR1 is SGHRS and CDR2 YFSETQ. The CDR3 loop reads CASSTNPGQLNSPLHF. The CDR3 DNA reads TGCGCCAGCAGCACTAATCCGGGACAACTTAATTCACCCCTCCACTTT.

This chain links TRBV5-1 with TRBJ2-5; TRBD2 aligns across 9 bases. CDR3 length: 16 amino acids. Germline lookup yields CDR1 SGHRS and CDR2 YFSETQ. The V gene end was trimmed by 2 bases and the J gene end by 4 bases; junction bases not matched to a gene: 9. CDR3 DNA: TGCGCCAGCAGCTTAGCCGGGACTAGCAACGGAGAGACCCAGTACTTC. Translation gives CASSLAGTSNGETQYF.

This clone was recorded a few times. The rearrangement joins TRBV6-1 to TRBJ1-1, with D tentatively TRBD1 (5 bases). Looked up from germline, CDR1 is MNHNS and CDR2 is SASEGT. Between the trimmed V and J ends, which lost 2 bases and 1 base, there was a span of 8 bases. The CDR3 covers 14 residues. CDR3 residues: CASSEWGGNTEAFF. The CDR3 DNA follows: TGTGCCAGCAGTGAATGGGGGGGGAACACTGAAGCTTTCTTT.

The chain joins TRBV10-3 to TRBJ2-1; a possible D gene is TRBD1 (5 bases). V gave up 0 bases and J gave up 9 bases, with 12 bases separating them. Looked up from germline, CDR1 is ENHRY and CDR2 is SYGVKD. CDR3 size: 14 residues. The CDR3 DNA sequence: TGTGCCATCAGTGAGTCGAAGGGGAAGAGTGAGCAGTTCTTC. Translating it yields CAISESKGKSEQFF.

This clone was detected once. The V call is TRBV7-2, the J call TRBJ2-3; 12 bases match TRBD2. Germline trimming cut 2 bases from V and 6 bases from J; bases unmatched to any gene: 6. Germline CDR1 and CDR2: SGHTA and FQGNSA. This CDR3 contains 16 residues. As DNA, the CDR3 is TGTGCCAGCAGCTTAACACTAGCGGGGGGCCGGGATACGCAGTATTTT. The encoded protein is CASSLTLAGGRDTQYF.

This clone was picked up one time. The chain uses TRBV19 and TRBJ1-3; D not certain. V lost 6 bases, J lost 0 bases, and 12 bases lay in between. The CDR3 runs to 15 residues. Germline lookup yields CDR1 LNHDA and CDR2 SQIVND (reference sequence). The CDR3 DNA follows: TGTGCCAGTAGGTTTGACTGGAGCTCTGGAAACACCATATATTTT. Protein: CASRFDWSSGNTIYF.

V is TRBV19 and J is TRBJ1-6; a possible D gene is TRBD1 (6 bases). This CDR3 has 14 amino acids. With 8 bases removed from V and 7 bases from J, the gap between germline ends came to 15 bases. Looked up from germline, CDR1 is LNHDA and CDR2 is SQIVND (reference sequence). This CDR3 reads CASHPGTRNSPLHF. CDR3 DNA sequence: TGTGCCAGTCACCCCGGGACACGAAATTCACCCCTCCACTTT.

The DNA of the CDR3 is TGTGCCAGCAGTCCGGACAGGGGGGATACTGAAGCTTTCTTT. Protein: CASSPDRGDTEAFF. The chain has TRBV6-1 and TRBJ1-1; 10 bases map to TRBD1. The length of the CDR3 is 14 residues. The germline V gene encodes CDR1 MNHNS and CDR2 SASEGT. The V and J ends lost 5 bases and 5 bases, in that order; junction bases with no gene match: 5.

V gene TRBV7-9 combines with J gene TRBJ2-1; 12 bases line up with TRBD2. Germline V gives CDR1 SEHNR, CDR2 FQNEAQ (reference sequence). Germline trimming cut 4 bases from V and 9 bases from J; bases unmatched to any gene: 4. This CDR3 is built from 14 residues. The DNA of the CDR3 is TGTGCCAGCAGCTCTAGCGGGGGGGCCACTGAGCAGTTCTTC. Its translation is CASSSSGGATEQFF.

This clone was seen just once. The V gene is TRBV18, the J gene TRBJ2-2, with D hard to call. Germline V gene data show CDR1 as KGHSH and CDR2 as LQKENI. Trimming took 2 bases from V and 6 from J, leaving 10 bases between them. CDR3 length: 14 amino acids. This CDR3 reads CASSPAYEAGELFF. The CDR3 bases are TGTGCCAGCTCACCAGCGTATGAGGCCGGGGAGCTGTTTTTT.

The chain combines TRBV4-1 with TRBJ2-2; the D is unclear. V lost 6 bases to trimming and J lost 8 bases, with 19 bases between them. The length of the CDR3 is 15 residues. CDR1 is MGHRA and CDR2 is YSYEKL in the germline V gene. CDR3 sequence reads: CASRVTPGDKGELFF. The CDR3 DNA is TGCGCCAGCAGGGTAACTCCGGGTGATAAGGGGGAGCTGTTTTTT.

The chain uses TRBV7-9 and TRBJ2-1, with unresolved D. Germline CDR1 reads SEHNR; CDR2 reads FQNEAQ (reference sequence). CDR3 length: 12 residues. V was cut by 3 bases and J by 4 bases, with 4 bases left in between. In DNA form, the CDR3 reads TGTGCCAGCAGCTTTAAATACAATGAGCAGTTCTTC. This gives the protein CASSFKYNEQFF.

The J gene is TRBJ2-3, the V gene TRBV6-1, with a possible D match to TRBD1 (6 bases). Germline V CDR1 and CDR2: MNHNS, SASEGT. Trimming took off 4 bases at V and 0 bases at J, with 14 bases between the two ends. This CDR3 is built from 16 residues. CDR3 sequence reads: CASSGDRFSSTDTQYF. The CDR3 DNA reads as TGTGCCAGCAGTGGCGACAGGTTTTCTAGCACAGATACGCAGTATTTT.